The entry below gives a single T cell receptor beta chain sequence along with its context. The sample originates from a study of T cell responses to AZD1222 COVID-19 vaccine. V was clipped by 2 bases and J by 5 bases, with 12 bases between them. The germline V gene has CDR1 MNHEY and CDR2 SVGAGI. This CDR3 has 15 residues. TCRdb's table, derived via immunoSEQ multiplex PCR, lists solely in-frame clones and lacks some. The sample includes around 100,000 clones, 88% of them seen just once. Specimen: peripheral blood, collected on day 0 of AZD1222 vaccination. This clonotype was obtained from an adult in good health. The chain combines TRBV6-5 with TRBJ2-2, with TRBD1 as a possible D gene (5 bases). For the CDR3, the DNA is TGTGCCAGCAGTTACGGTGTCAGGGCAACCGGGGAGCTGTTTTTT. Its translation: CASSYGVRATGELFF.